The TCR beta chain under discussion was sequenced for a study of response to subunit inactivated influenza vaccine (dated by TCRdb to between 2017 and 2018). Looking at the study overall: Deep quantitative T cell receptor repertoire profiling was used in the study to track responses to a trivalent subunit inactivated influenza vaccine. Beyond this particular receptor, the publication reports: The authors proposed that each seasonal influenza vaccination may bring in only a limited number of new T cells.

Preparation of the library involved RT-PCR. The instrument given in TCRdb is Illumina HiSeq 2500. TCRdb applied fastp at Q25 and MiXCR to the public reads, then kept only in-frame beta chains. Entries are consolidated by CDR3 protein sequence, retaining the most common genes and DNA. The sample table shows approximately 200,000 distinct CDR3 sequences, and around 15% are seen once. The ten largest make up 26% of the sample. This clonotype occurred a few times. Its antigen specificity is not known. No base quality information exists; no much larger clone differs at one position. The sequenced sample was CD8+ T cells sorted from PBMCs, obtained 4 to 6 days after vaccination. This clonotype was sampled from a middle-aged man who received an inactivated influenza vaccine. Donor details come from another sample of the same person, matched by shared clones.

The CDR3: CAISESGAFTDTQYF. The DNA sequence reads TGTGCCATCAGTGAGTCCGGGGCATTCACAGATACGCAGTATTTT. Recombination joined TRBV10-3 with TRBJ2-3; the D segment is perhaps TRBD1 or TRBD2, each sharing 5 matched bases. Counted from cysteine to phenylalanine, this CDR3 has 15 amino acids. The only DNA kept is the CDR3, 45 bases in frame from the first base. The germline V gene yields ENHRY for CDR1 and SYGVKD for CDR2. V loses 0 bases, J loses 2 bases, and the germline ends lie 9 bases apart.